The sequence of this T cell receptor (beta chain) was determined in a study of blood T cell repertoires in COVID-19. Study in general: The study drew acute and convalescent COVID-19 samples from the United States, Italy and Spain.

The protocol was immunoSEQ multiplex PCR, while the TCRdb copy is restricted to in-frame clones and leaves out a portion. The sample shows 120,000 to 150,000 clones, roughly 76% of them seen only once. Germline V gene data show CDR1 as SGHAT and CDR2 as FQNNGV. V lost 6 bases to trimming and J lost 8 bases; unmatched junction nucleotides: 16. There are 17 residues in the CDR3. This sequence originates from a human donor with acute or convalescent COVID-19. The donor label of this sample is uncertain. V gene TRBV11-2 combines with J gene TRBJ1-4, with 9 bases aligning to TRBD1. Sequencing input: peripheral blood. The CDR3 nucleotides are TGTGCCAGCAGGCCTCAAGGGGGGACAGGGTGGTGGGAAAAACTGTTTTTT. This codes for CASRPQGGTGWWEKLFF.